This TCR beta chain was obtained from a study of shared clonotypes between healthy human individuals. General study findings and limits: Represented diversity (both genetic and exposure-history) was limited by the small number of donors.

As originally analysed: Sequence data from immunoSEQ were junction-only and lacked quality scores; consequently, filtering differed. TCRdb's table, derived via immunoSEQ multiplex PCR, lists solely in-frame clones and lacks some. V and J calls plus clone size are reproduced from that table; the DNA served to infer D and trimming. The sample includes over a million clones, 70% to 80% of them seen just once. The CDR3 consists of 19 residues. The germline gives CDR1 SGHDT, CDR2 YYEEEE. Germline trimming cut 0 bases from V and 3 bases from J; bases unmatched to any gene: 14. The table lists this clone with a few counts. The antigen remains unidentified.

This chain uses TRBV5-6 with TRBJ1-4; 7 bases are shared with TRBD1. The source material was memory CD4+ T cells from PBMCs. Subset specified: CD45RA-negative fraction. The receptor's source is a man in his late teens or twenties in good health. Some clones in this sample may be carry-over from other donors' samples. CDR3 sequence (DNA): TGTGCCAGCAGCTTGGTGGGACAGAGGGATTTTGCTGCTAATGAAAAACTGTTTTTT. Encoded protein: CASSLVGQRDFAANEKLFF.